This record concerns one T cell receptor (beta chain) sequence. This specimen belongs to a study of spatial heterogeneity in lung cancer. Study-wide context: Every unique TCR and UMI combination, on average, appeared more than ten times in raw reads.

This CDR3 is 13 amino acids long. Germline V gives CDR1 LGHDT, CDR2 YNNKEL (reference sequence). Trimming shortened V by 0 bases and J by 13 bases, and 10 bases separated the two germline ends. Time point of the sample: blood at routine non-recurrence follow-up after resection. TCRs were sequenced from unsorted whole RNA of tumor, nontumor lung or PBMC. Every TCR cDNA molecule carried a tag that served as a unique molecular identifier. MiXCR, run by TCRdb on the 5' RACE reads, gives a single entry per CDR3 protein. The sample comprises approximately 93,000 distinct CDR3 sequences, roughly 19% of which are singletons, and 21% rests with the top ten.

Here the sequenced sample was PBMCs, taken at follow-up. The chain links TRBV3-1 to TRBJ1-6; no definite D call. The sequence was obtained from a male donor with early-stage non-small cell lung cancer. Here the CDR3 reads CASSQENPFPLHF. The CDR3, as DNA: TGTGCCAGCAGCCAAGAGAACCCTTTCCCCCTCCACTTT.